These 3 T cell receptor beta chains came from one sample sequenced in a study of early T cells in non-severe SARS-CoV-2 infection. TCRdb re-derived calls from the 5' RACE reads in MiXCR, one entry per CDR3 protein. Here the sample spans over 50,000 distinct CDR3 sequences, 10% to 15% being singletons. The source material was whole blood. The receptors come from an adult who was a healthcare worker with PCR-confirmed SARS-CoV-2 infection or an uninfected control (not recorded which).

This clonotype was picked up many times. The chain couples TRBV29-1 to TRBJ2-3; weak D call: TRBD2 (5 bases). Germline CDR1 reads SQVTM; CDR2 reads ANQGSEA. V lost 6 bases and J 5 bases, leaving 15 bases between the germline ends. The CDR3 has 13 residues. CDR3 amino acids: CSVGTPGGDTQYF. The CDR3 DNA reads TGCAGCGTCGGAACGCCTGGAGGAGATACGCAGTATTTT.

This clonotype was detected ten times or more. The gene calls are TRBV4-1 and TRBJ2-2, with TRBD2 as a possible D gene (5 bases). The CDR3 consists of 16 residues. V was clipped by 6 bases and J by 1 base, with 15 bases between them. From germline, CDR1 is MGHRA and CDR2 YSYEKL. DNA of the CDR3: TGCGCCAGCAGTCCTATCGGACTGATGAACACCGGGGAGCTGTTTTTT. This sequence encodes CASSPIGLMNTGELFF.

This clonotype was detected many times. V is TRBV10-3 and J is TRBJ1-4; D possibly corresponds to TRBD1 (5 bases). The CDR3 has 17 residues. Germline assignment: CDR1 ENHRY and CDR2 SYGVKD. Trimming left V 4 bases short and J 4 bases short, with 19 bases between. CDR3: CAISGIMGRQYNEKLFF. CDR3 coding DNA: TGTGCCATCAGTGGAATTATGGGACGGCAGTATAATGAAAAACTGTTTTTT.